This T cell receptor (delta chain) was captured in a study of gamma-delta chains in newborns, infants, children. About the study: Microbial exposure reportedly drives polyclonal innate γδ T cell expansion after birth.

This clone was seen a handful of times. TCRdb applied CATT to the reads for clone calling. This sample has roughly 3,100 delta-chain clones, with about 0.3% found just once. Germline values: CDR1 GEAIGNYY, CDR2 EKD. The V segment lost 0 bases and the J segment 1 base; nucleotides outside the gene matches: 2. This CDR3 is 16 amino acids long. Sequencing was done on a sample of blood. The sequence was obtained from a child who was a newborn, infant or young child, either healthy, febrile or measles-vaccinated (not recorded which). This chain uses TRDV2 with TRDJ2; TRDD3 matches 9 bases. The CDR3 DNA follows: TGTGCCTGTGACACCGTACTGGGGGATTTGACAGCACAACTCTTCTTT. This translates into CACDTVLGDLTAQLFF.